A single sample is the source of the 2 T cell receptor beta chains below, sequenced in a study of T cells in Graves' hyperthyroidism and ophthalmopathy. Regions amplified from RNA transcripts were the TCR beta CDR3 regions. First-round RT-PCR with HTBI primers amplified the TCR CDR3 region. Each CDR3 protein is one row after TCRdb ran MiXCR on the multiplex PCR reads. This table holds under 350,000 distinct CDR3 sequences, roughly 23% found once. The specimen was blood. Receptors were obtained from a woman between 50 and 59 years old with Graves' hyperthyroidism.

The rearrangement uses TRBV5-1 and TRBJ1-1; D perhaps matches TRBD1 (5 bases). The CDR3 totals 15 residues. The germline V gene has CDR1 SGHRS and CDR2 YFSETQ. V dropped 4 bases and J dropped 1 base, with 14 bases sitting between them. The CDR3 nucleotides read TGCGCCAGCAGCCCGCAGGGACCCGAGAACACTGAAGCTTTCTTT. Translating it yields CASSPQGPENTEAFF.

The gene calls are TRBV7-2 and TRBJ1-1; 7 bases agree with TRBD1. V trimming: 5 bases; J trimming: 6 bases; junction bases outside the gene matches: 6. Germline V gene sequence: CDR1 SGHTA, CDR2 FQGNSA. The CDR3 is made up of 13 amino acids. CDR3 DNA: TGTGCCAGCAGCGAACGACAGGGCGCTGAAGCTTTCTTT. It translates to CASSERQGAEAFF.